The 8 T cell receptor beta chains given below trace back to one sample, sequenced in a study of prognosis after radiotherapy for stage I lung cancer. Genomic DNA provided the template from which TCR beta CDR3 was amplified by two-round multiplex PCR. Individual primers that were specific to each TRBV and TRBJ gene served in first-round PCR. TCRdb reprocessed the multiplex PCR reads via MiXCR and lists one record per CDR3 protein. The data show 31,000 or so distinct CDR3 sequences, with around half seen just once and about 15% held by the top ten. Sequences were derived from PBMCs, sampled before or after stereotactic body radiation therapy (not recorded which). The receptors were gathered from a donor over 45 with non-small cell lung cancer.

About this clonotype itself: One base separates it from a far larger clone, so it is likely a read error. This chain connects TRBV6-2 or TRBV6-3 to TRBJ2-1; 13 nucleotides match TRBD2. The V gene's germline CDR1 is MNHEY and CDR2 SVGEGT. This CDR3 is built from 15 residues. J gave up 9 bases and V 6 bases, and 8 bases lay outside the gene matches. The CDR3 loop reads CASRALAGGPIEQFF. In DNA form, the CDR3 reads TGTGCCAGCAGAGCACTAGCGGGAGGGCCAATTGAGCAGTTCTTC.

This clonotype was detected ten times or more. The V call is TRBV20-1, the J call TRBJ2-7, with D possibly matching TRBD1 (5 bases). V lost 0 bases and J 4 bases, leaving 10 bases between the germline ends. The germline V gene has CDR1 DFQATT and CDR2 SNEGSKA (reference sequence). The length of the CDR3 is 13 residues. CDR3 loop: CSARDRTSYEQYF. CDR3 DNA sequence: TGCAGTGCTAGAGATAGGACAAGTTACGAGCAGTACTTC.

This clonotype has at least ten counts. This chain links TRBV19 with TRBJ2-7; D is unclear. The germline V gene encodes CDR1 LNHDA and CDR2 SQIVND (reference sequence). The CDR3 covers 13 residues. V lost 6 bases and J lost 7, with 16 bases in between. CDR3 nucleotides: TGTGCCAGTAGATTCGGGTTAGAAGGGGAGCAGTACTTC. This encodes CASRFGLEGEQYF.

The chain combines TRBV24-1 with TRBJ1-5; no clear D gene. The germline V and J ends were trimmed by 9 bases and 12 bases, with 20 bases remaining between them. CDR1 and CDR2 (germline): KGHDR, SFDVKD. CDR3 length: 13 residues. The DNA of the CDR3 is TGTGCCACCTCTCCGGGTGGGGATAAGCACCAGCATTTT. Translating gives CATSPGGDKHQHF.

This clonotype was counted ten times or more. The chain has TRBV5-8 and TRBJ2-1; D may correspond to TRBD1 or TRBD2 (5 bases each). Germline V gene sequence: CDR1 SGHTS, CDR2 YDEGEE. V lost 0 bases and J 4 bases, leaving 8 bases between the germline ends. The CDR3 is made up of 14 amino acids. DNA for the CDR3: TGTGCCAGCAGCTTGGGGGACGGATACAATGAGCAGTTCTTC. Protein: CASSLGDGYNEQFF.

This clonotype was picked up a small number of times. This chain links TRBV5-5 with TRBJ2-5; the match to TRBD1 covers 8 bases. Losses at the gene ends were 4 bases for V and 1 base for J; bases not matched to a gene: 18. Germline-derived CDR1 and CDR2 are SGHKS and YYEKEE (reference sequence). The CDR3 has 19 amino acids. The CDR3 sequence is CASSGVPGQVPGPQETQYF. CDR3 coding DNA: TGTGCCAGCAGCGGAGTCCCGGGACAGGTACCCGGCCCCCAAGAGACCCAGTACTTC.

By sample fraction, this clonotype is medium-sized. The V and J genes are TRBV6-1 and TRBJ2-2; 9 bases fit TRBD2. V gave up 6 bases and J gave up 2 bases; unmatched junction bases: 4. Germline V gives CDR1 MNHNS, CDR2 SASEGT. There are 15 residues in the CDR3. In DNA, the CDR3 is TGTGCCAGCAGCGCTAGCGGGGAAAACACCGGGGAGCTGTTTTTT. As protein: CASSASGENTGELFF.

As concerns this clonotype: One end of the junction varies from germline; a read error may be responsible. The chain links TRBV28 to TRBJ2-7, with D perhaps matching TRBD2 (6 bases). This CDR3 has 15 amino acids. Per the germline V gene, CDR1 is MDHEN and CDR2 is SYDVKM. The CDR3 DNA is TGTGCCAGCAGTGGGGGGAGTGGGATTCGGAACGAGCATTACTTC. Amino acid sequence: CASSGGSGIRNEHYF.